This T cell receptor (beta chain) was retrieved from a study of blood T cell repertoires in COVID-19. With 7 bases removed from V and 7 bases from J, the gap between germline ends came to 16 bases. CDR1 and CDR2 (germline): SEHNR, FQNEAQ (reference sequence). This CDR3 is 14 amino acids long. The Seattle patients, enrolled during active infection, were followed longitudinally. In the study's own analysis: Using reference gene primer amplification, nucleated cell counts were estimated. Profiled with immunoSEQ multiplex PCR; TCRdb holds only in-frame clones, not every one. D and trimming come from the DNA, and the V and J calls and clone size come from that table. The sample lists just over 350,000 clones; 70% to 90% were seen once.

Material: peripheral blood. The V gene is TRBV7-9, the J gene TRBJ1-4; D possibly corresponds to TRBD1 (5 bases). This clonotype was obtained from a woman aged 55-70 years with COVID-19, enrolled during active disease. The CDR3 loop is CASTQGLLAEKLFF. The CDR3 DNA sequence: TGTGCCAGCACCCAGGGTCTTTTAGCTGAAAAACTGTTTTTT.